What follows describes a single T cell receptor beta chain. This specimen belongs to a study of T cells after yellow fever vaccination. The junction had 6 bases not matched to a gene; V was cut back by 4 bases and J by 3 bases. CDR3 size: 14 residues. CDR1 is SGHRS and CDR2 is YFSETQ in the germline V gene. UMIs and a universal primer site were added when TCR cDNA was made by 5'RACE template switching. TCRdb re-derived calls from the 5' RACE reads in MiXCR, one entry per CDR3 protein. The table shows approximately 610,000 distinct CDR3 sequences, with about a sixth occurring only once. This TCR was sampled from a man between 18 and 35 years old who received the YFV17D yellow fever vaccine. V and J are TRBV5-1 and TRBJ1-2, with 7 bases identical to TRBD1. The sample in question was PBMCs, obtained less than 6 days after the first yellow fever vaccination. The chain's CDR3 is CASSAGGKDYGYTF. For the CDR3, the DNA is TGCGCCAGCAGCGCAGGGGGAAAGGACTATGGCTACACCTTC.